The 6 T cell receptor beta chains below were found in one sample sequenced in a study of a mutant IDH1 vaccine in newly diagnosed glioma. The protocol was immunoSEQ multiplex PCR, while the TCRdb copy is restricted to in-frame clones and leaves out a portion. In the table there are tens of thousands of clones, about four fifths of which are singletons. The time point here: week 35, safety follow-up. The study gave 300 ug of mutant IDH1 20-mer peptide per vaccine dose, with topical imiquimod. Their specific antigens are unknown. Source: PBMCs, taken from a glioma patient whose treatment included an IDH1 peptide vaccine. These receptors came from a woman aged 40-49 years with glioma. Some clones in this sample may be carry-over from other donors' samples.

The chain carries TRBV5-1 and TRBJ2-6, with D perhaps assigned TRBD1 or TRBD2 (5 bases each). Germline V gene sequence: CDR1 SGHRS, CDR2 YFSETQ. CDR3 length: 18 amino acids. Trimming pared 5 bases from V and 0 bases from J, leaving 18 bases between. The chain's CDR3 is CASRGPQVFLSGANVLTF. CDR3 DNA sequence: TGCGCCAGCAGGGGACCCCAGGTTTTCCTCTCTGGGGCCAACGTCCTGACTTTC. Variable domain in full (rest from reference TRBV5-1 and TRBJ2-6): KAGVTQTPRYLIKTRGQQVTLSCSPISGHRSVSWYQQTPGQGLQFLFEYFSETQRNKGNFPGRFSGRQFSNSRSEMNVSTLELGDSALYLCASRGPQVFLSGANVLTFGAGSRLTVL.

The chain carries TRBV19 and TRBJ2-3; 8 positions agree with TRBD2. Germline CDR1 reads LNHDA; CDR2 reads SQIVND (reference sequence). The CDR3 sequence is 14 residues long. V was clipped by 3 bases and J by 5 bases; unmatched bases: 4. Here the CDR3 reads CASSIRLAGDTQYF. The CDR3 DNA follows: TGTGCCAGTAGTATCCGGCTAGCGGGAGATACGCAGTATTTT.

This clone was counted a single time. The chain uses TRBV5-1 and TRBJ2-6; tentatively, D is TRBD1 (5 bases). The CDR3 covers 13 residues. V was clipped by 8 bases and J by 1 base, with 7 bases between them. Germline V gene sequence: CDR1 SGHRS, CDR2 YFSETQ. For the CDR3, the DNA is TGCGCCAGAGACAGTTCTGGGGCCAACGTCCTGACTTTC. It encodes CARDSSGANVLTF.

This chain links TRBV19 with TRBJ1-2, with TRBD1 identical over 9 bases. The CDR3 runs 15 residues. Germline V gives CDR1 LNHDA, CDR2 SQIVND (reference sequence). V lost 0 bases to trimming and J lost 3 bases; unmatched junction nucleotides: 2. DNA for the CDR3: TGTGCCAGTAGTATAGATTGGACAGGGGACTATGGCTACACCTTC. It encodes CASSIDWTGDYGYTF.

The chain couples TRBV7-8 to TRBJ1-2; the D gene is possibly TRBD1 (6 bases). The CDR3 covers 12 residues. Per the germline V gene, CDR1 is SGHVS and CDR2 is FQNEAQ. Trimming took 5 bases from V and 6 from J, leaving 10 bases between them. CDR3 DNA sequence: TGTGCCAGCAGCGGGAACAGGGATGGCTACACCTTC. It codes for CASSGNRDGYTF.

This clone was counted once. The rearrangement joins TRBV19 to TRBJ2-4, with D possibly matching TRBD2 (6 bases). The CDR3 extends over 13 amino acids. Trimming pared 8 bases from V and 1 base from J, leaving 9 bases between. In germline, CDR1 is LNHDA, CDR2 SQIVND (reference sequence). Here the CDR3 reads CASGRGAKNIQYF. The CDR3 DNA follows: TGTGCCAGTGGACGGGGGGCCAAAAACATTCAGTACTTC.